These 8 T cell receptor beta chains originate from one sample sequenced in a study of control samples from healthy donors and cancer patients. Clones were read by immunoSEQ multiplex PCR, and TCRdb kept only the in-frame ones, dropping some. The sample carries about 170,000 clones, about nine tenths recorded once. The sample comprised blood. These receptors came from a woman in her thirties in good health.

This chain links TRBV12-3 or TRBV12-4 with TRBJ2-3; a possible D gene is TRBD2 (6 bases). The germline V and J ends were trimmed by 2 bases and 4 bases, with 7 bases remaining between them. The CDR3 is 13 amino acids. Here the CDR3 reads CASSLSGADTQYF. Written as DNA, the CDR3 is TGTGCCAGCAGTTTATCGGGGGCAGATACGCAGTATTTT.

The rearrangement joins TRBV7-8 to TRBJ1-4; TRBD1 aligns across 8 bases. The junction had 3 bases not matched to a gene; V was cut back by 5 bases and J by 1 base. Germline CDR1 and CDR2: SGHVS and FQNEAQ. The CDR3 contains 15 residues. The CDR3 is CASSLGTGTNEKLFF. CDR3 bases: TGTGCCAGCAGCCTTGGGACAGGAACTAATGAAAAACTGTTTTTT.

This chain connects TRBV6-5 to TRBJ1-2, with 8 positions matching TRBD1. CDR3 length: 14 amino acids. V was pared by 6 bases and J by 3 bases, with 6 bases of the junction left unmatched. From germline, CDR1 is MNHEY and CDR2 SVGAGI. CDR3 amino acids: CASRAGGSYYGYTF. DNA of the CDR3: TGTGCCAGCAGAGCAGGGGGCTCTTACTATGGCTACACCTTC.

This rearrangement joins TRBV6-5 to TRBJ2-5, with TRBD1 matching 10 bases. This CDR3 comprises 14 residues. In germline, CDR1 is MNHEY, CDR2 SVGAGI. With 2 bases clipped from V and 4 bases from J, the junction kept 1 base outside the gene matches. The DNA for the CDR3 is TGTGCCAGCAGTTACGACAGGGGGCTAGAGACCCAGTACTTC. Its translation: CASSYDRGLETQYF.

V usage is TRBV18 and J usage is TRBJ1-1, with TRBD1 identical over 8 bases. J lost 0 bases, V lost 1 base, and 4 bases had no gene match. The germline V gene has CDR1 KGHSH and CDR2 LQKENI. This CDR3 comprises 16 residues. CDR3 sequence: CASSPLDRAMNTEAFF. DNA for the CDR3: TGTGCCAGCTCACCACTGGACAGGGCAATGAACACTGAAGCTTTCTTT.

This chain joins TRBV2 and TRBJ1-5; 10 nucleotides line up with TRBD1. The CDR3 has 16 residues. The V segment lost 4 bases and the J segment 3 bases; nucleotides outside the gene matches: 6. Per the germline V gene, CDR1 is SNHLY and CDR2 is FYNNEI. The DNA of the CDR3 is TGTGCCAGCAGTGTAGGAGGACAGGGGGTCAATCAGCCCCAGCATTTT. Its protein is CASSVGGQGVNQPQHF.

The chain employs TRBV7-9 and TRBJ2-7; the D gene is possibly TRBD1 (5 bases). V lost 2 bases, J lost 7 bases, and 9 bases lay in between. Germline CDR1 and CDR2: SEHNR and FQNEAQ (reference sequence). The CDR3 is made up of 12 amino acids. This CDR3 reads CASSLPGLEQYF. The CDR3 coding sequence is TGTGCCAGCAGCTTACCAGGGTTAGAGCAGTACTTC. Drawing the rest from reference TRBV7-9 and TRBJ2-7, the complete variable domain is DTGVSQNPRHKITKRGQNVTFRCDPISEHNRLYWYRQTLGQGPEFLTYFQNEAQLEKSRLLSDRFSAERPKGSFSTLEIQRTEQGDSAMYLCASSLPGLEQYFGPGTRLTVT.

The V and J genes are TRBV7-2 and TRBJ1-4, with TRBD1 identical over 10 bases. The CDR3 spans 17 residues. Trimming took 1 base from V and 9 from J; bases not matched to a gene: 11. Germline V lookup: CDR1 SGHTA, CDR2 FQGNSA. CDR3 in amino acids: CASSLGRTGTGAQKLFF. The CDR3 bases are TGTGCCAGCAGCTTAGGGAGAACCGGGACAGGGGCTCAAAAACTGTTTTTT.